One sample yielded the 5 T cell receptor beta chains listed below, sequenced in a study of identical twins. TCRdb called the 5' RACE reads again in MiXCR, with one record for every CDR3 protein. The repertoire holds about 810,000 distinct CDR3 sequences, 9% to 15% seen once, with roughly 1.5% in the top ten. The same sample was also used in a study of yellow fever vaccine responses in identical twins.

Sequencing was done on a sample of PBMCs. All receptors derive from a woman between 18 and 29 years old in good health.

This chain links TRBV6-2 or TRBV6-3 with TRBJ2-1; D is possibly TRBD1 or TRBD2 (8 bases each). The germline V gene has CDR1 MNHEY and CDR2 SVGEGT. CDR3 length: 19 amino acids. Deletions cut 2 bases from V and 2 bases from J, with 22 bases between. The CDR3 DNA reads as TGTGCCAGCAGTTACCCCAGGGGGCGTCTAGCGGGCACCTACAATGAGCAGTTCTTC. It codes for CASSYPRGRLAGTYNEQFF.

This clonotype appeared a few times. V is TRBV6-2 or TRBV6-3 and J is TRBJ2-3, with 8 bases matching TRBD2. The CDR3 runs to 16 residues. Trimming cost V 2 bases and J 0 bases; bases outside gene matches: 4. CDR1 is MNHEY and CDR2 is SVGEGT in the germline V gene. CDR3 nucleotide sequence: TGTGCCAGCAGTTACGGTCGCGGGGGGAGCACAGATACGCAGTATTTT. Translated, it gives CASSYGRGGSTDTQYF.

The table lists this clonotype with a few counts. The chain couples TRBV28 to TRBJ2-3; the D is unclear. The germline CDR1 and CDR2 sequences are MDHEN and SYDVKM. V was shortened by 3 bases and J by 8 bases, with 9 bases between the two germline ends. The CDR3 spans 12 residues. The CDR3 region is CASSFSLGTQYF. The CDR3 nucleotides are TGTGCCAGCAGTTTTAGCTTAGGTACGCAGTATTTT. Together with reference TRBV28 and TRBJ2-3, the CDR3 gives the full variable domain: DVKVTQSSRYLVKRTGEKVFLECVQDMDHENMFWYRQDPGLGLRLIYFSYDVKMKEKGDIPEGYSVSREKKERFSLILESASTNQTSMYLCASSFSLGTQYFGPGTRLTVL.

In this sample, this clonotype turned up a few times. The rearrangement uses TRBV28 and TRBJ1-1; 8 bases line up with TRBD1. In germline, CDR1 is MDHEN, CDR2 SYDVKM. Trimming cost V 7 bases and J 4 bases; bases outside gene matches: 8. The CDR3 is made up of 14 amino acids. The CDR3 DNA is TGTGCCAGCACCCTGACAGGGGTGGCCACTGAAGCTTTCTTT. This gives the protein CASTLTGVATEAFF.

This clonotype was observed a few times. The chain couples TRBV11-2 to TRBJ2-1, with 13 bases identical to TRBD2. Germline V gives CDR1 SGHAT, CDR2 FQNNGV. The CDR3 totals 17 residues. V lost 3 bases, J lost 1 base, and 3 bases stayed unmatched. CDR3 residues: CASSFRLAGGSYNEQFF. The CDR3 DNA reads TGTGCCAGCAGCTTCCGACTAGCGGGGGGTTCCTACAATGAGCAGTTCTTC. The variable domain in full, completed from reference TRBV11-2 and TRBJ2-1, reads EAGVAQSPRYKIIEKRQSVAFWCNPISGHATLYWYQQILGQGPKLLIQFQNNGVVDDSQLPKDRFSAERLKGVDSTLKIQPAKLEDSAVYLCASSFRLAGGSYNEQFFGPGTRLTVL.